A single sample is the source of the 25 T cell receptor beta chains below, sequenced in a study of T cell changes during pregnancy in multiple sclerosis. Sequencing was performed with immunoSEQ multiplex PCR; in TCRdb, only in-frame clones are kept and a portion is missing. The table has about 84,000 clones, 85% to 95% seen once; the top ten hold roughly 0.93%. The specimen was peripheral blood, collected in the second trimester of pregnancy. The receptors were gathered from a female donor in good health, enrolled as a control in a pregnancy study.

In its sample, this clone was seen once. The gene calls are TRBV28 and TRBJ1-4; D is uncertain. The CDR3 length is 10 residues. From germline, CDR1 is MDHEN and CDR2 SYDVKM. With 8 bases removed from V and 6 bases from J, the gap between germline ends came to 4 bases. The CDR3 reads CASRDEKLFF. The CDR3 nucleotides are TGTGCCAGCCGCGATGAAAAACTGTTTTTT.

The gene calls are TRBV7-9 and TRBJ2-3; TRBD2 agrees at 14 bases. The CDR3 is 16 residues long. Trimming took 5 bases from V and 5 from J; bases not matched to a gene: 6. Germline CDR1 reads SEHNR; CDR2 reads FQNEAQ (reference sequence). The CDR3 reads CASSLGLAGAGDTQYF. The CDR3 nucleotides are TGTGCCAGCAGCCTGGGACTAGCGGGAGCGGGAGATACGCAGTATTTT.

The chain links TRBV6-1 to TRBJ1-1; 7 positions match TRBD1. In germline, CDR1 is MNHNS, CDR2 SASEGT. The CDR3 length is 13 residues. With V trimmed by 8 bases and J by 3 bases, 6 bases remained unmatched. CDR3 bases: TGTGCCAGCGAGAGGGGGCTGGACACTGAAGCTTTCTTT. As protein: CASERGLDTEAFF.

The V gene is TRBV19, the J gene TRBJ2-1; 10 bases are a match to TRBD2. CDR3 length: 18 amino acids. Germline CDR1 and CDR2: LNHDA and SQIVND (reference sequence). With V trimmed by 1 base and J by 5 bases, 11 bases remained unmatched. The CDR3 coding sequence is TGTGCCAGTAGTATAGGCACTCAGCGGGAGGGGACCGACAATGAGCAGTTCTTC. This codes for CASSIGTQREGTDNEQFF.

Here the CDR3 DNA reads TGTGCCAGCAGTTGGGGGGGGTTGAAGACCTACAATGAGCAGTTCTTC. This codes for CASSWGGLKTYNEQFF. The chain joins TRBV6-5 to TRBJ2-1, with 7 bases that match TRBD2. This CDR3 is 16 amino acids long. V lost 4 bases, J lost 2 bases, and 8 bases stayed unmatched. The germline V gene encodes CDR1 MNHEY and CDR2 SVGAGI.

The J gene is TRBJ2-7, the V gene TRBV5-4; 8 bases are a match to TRBD1. CDR1 is SGHNT, CDR2 YYREEE, per germline (reference sequence). The CDR3 consists of 14 residues. Trimming at V came to 4 bases and at J to 6 bases, leaving 9 bases not matched to a gene. The CDR3 DNA reads TGTGCCAGCAGCCCCGGGACAGGCATCGGCGAGCAGTACTTC. Its protein is CASSPGTGIGEQYF.

This rearrangement joins TRBV4-1 to TRBJ1-2; D is undetermined. V was pared by 2 bases and J by 4 bases, with 14 bases between. This CDR3 has 15 amino acids. Germline-derived CDR1 and CDR2 are MGHRA and YSYEKL. Written as DNA, the CDR3 is TGCGCCAGCAGCCAATCGGAGGGCAATTTCTATGGCTACACCTTC. It yields the protein CASSQSEGNFYGYTF.

V gene TRBV28 combines with J gene TRBJ2-5, with TRBD2 identical over 7 bases. There are 18 residues in the CDR3. Germline V gene sequence: CDR1 MDHEN, CDR2 SYDVKM. V shed 1 base, J shed 2 bases, and the junction held 13 bases outside the gene matches. CDR3 sequence reads: CASSLFVPSGFQQETQYF. The CDR3 nucleotides read TGTGCCAGCAGTTTATTCGTCCCTAGCGGCTTTCAGCAAGAGACCCAGTACTTC.

The CDR3 DNA reads as TGTGCCAGCGGAGGGACAGAGACCTACGAGCAGTACTTC. Amino acids: CASGGTETYEQYF. The chain is built from TRBV9 and TRBJ2-7; D is perhaps TRBD1 (7 bases). Trimming stripped 7 bases from V and 2 bases from J, with 13 bases between. Germline CDR1 reads SGDLS; CDR2 reads YYNGEE. CDR3 size: 13 residues. The complete variable domain, with remaining parts taken from reference TRBV9 and TRBJ2-7, reads DSGVTQTPKHLITATGQRVTLRCSPRSGDLSVYWYQQSLDQGLQFLIQYYNGEERAKGNILERFSAQQFPDLHSELNLSSLELGDSALYFCASGGTETYEQYFGPGTRLTVT.

The V call is TRBV15, the J call TRBJ2-3; D might be TRBD1 (6 bases). The germline V gene has CDR1 LNHNV and CDR2 YYDKDF (reference sequence). The CDR3 consists of 16 residues. Trimming pared 3 bases from V and 1 base from J, leaving 14 bases between. CDR3 nucleotide sequence: TGTGCCACCAGCAGGAACAGGGATAGGGGCACAGATACGCAGTATTTT. Encoded protein: CATSRNRDRGTDTQYF.

This clone was counted once. The chain joins TRBV18 to TRBJ1-1; D gene unclear. From germline, CDR1 is KGHSH and CDR2 LQKENI. Trimming pared 2 bases from V and 0 bases from J, leaving 7 bases between. The CDR3 length is 14 residues. The CDR3 DNA reads TGTGCCAGCTCACCAGCGGGGATGAACACTGAAGCTTTCTTT. It encodes CASSPAGMNTEAFF.

This rearrangement joins TRBV14 to TRBJ2-6; D perhaps matches TRBD1 (5 bases). Trimming stripped 4 bases from V and 2 bases from J, with 9 bases between. The length of the CDR3 is 15 residues. Germline CDR1 and CDR2: SGHDN and FVKESK. The CDR3 here is CASSRQGPGANVLTF. In DNA form, the CDR3 reads TGTGCCAGCAGCCGGCAGGGCCCTGGGGCCAACGTCCTGACTTTC.

The J gene is TRBJ1-5, the V gene TRBV6-1; D is ambiguous. CDR1 is MNHNS, CDR2 SASEGT, per germline. The CDR3 contains 17 residues. Trimming took 1 base from V and 2 from J, leaving 15 bases between them. The CDR3 is CASSEGSDRLGNQPQHF. In DNA form, the CDR3 reads TGTGCCAGCAGTGAAGGCTCCGACCGGCTAGGCAATCAGCCCCAGCATTTT.

The rearrangement joins TRBV28 to TRBJ2-2; 15 bases line up with TRBD2. Germline V gene lookup returns CDR1 MDHEN and CDR2 SYDVKM. This CDR3 has 21 amino acids. Germline trimming cut 3 bases from V and 3 bases from J; bases unmatched to any gene: 14. The CDR3 loop is CASSFRVFRTSGRAYTGELFF. CDR3 in DNA: TGTGCCAGCAGTTTTAGGGTTTTCCGGACTAGCGGGAGGGCGTACACCGGGGAGCTGTTTTTT. Together with reference TRBV28 and TRBJ2-2, the CDR3 gives the full variable domain: DVKVTQSSRYLVKRTGEKVFLECVQDMDHENMFWYRQDPGLGLRLIYFSYDVKMKEKGDIPEGYSVSREKKERFSLILESASTNQTSMYLCASSFRVFRTSGRAYTGELFFGEGSRLTVL.

This clone has more than one count but fewer than ten. This sequence joins TRBV6-6 and TRBJ2-7; D may be TRBD1 (5 bases). The CDR3 length is 14 residues. Between the trimmed V and J ends, which lost 2 bases and 5 bases, there was a span of 13 bases. Germline CDR1 reads MNHNY; CDR2 reads SVGAGI (reference sequence). CDR3 region: CASSYAQGLNEQYF. The CDR3 DNA reads TGTGCCAGCAGTTACGCGCAGGGTCTAAACGAGCAGTACTTC.

This chain links TRBV19 with TRBJ2-4, with no clear D. Trimming removed 5 bases at V and 0 bases at J, with 8 bases between. The length of the CDR3 is 14 residues. Germline V gives CDR1 LNHDA, CDR2 SQIVND (reference sequence). For the CDR3, the DNA is TGTGCCAGTAGTGCCAGGCTAGCCAAAAACATTCAGTACTTC. This sequence encodes CASSARLAKNIQYF.

The chain uses TRBV28 and TRBJ2-7, with TRBD2 as a possible D gene (5 bases). This CDR3 has 14 residues. Germline lookup yields CDR1 MDHEN and CDR2 SYDVKM. V gave up 6 bases and J gave up 6 bases, with 18 bases separating them. CDR3 DNA: TGTGCCAGCAGCCCCAACGAGGTACGGGGCGAGCAGTACTTC. This translates into CASSPNEVRGEQYF.

V gene TRBV6-5 combines with J gene TRBJ2-7, with TRBD1 identical over 7 bases. Germline assignment: CDR1 MNHEY and CDR2 SVGAGI. V trimming: 5 bases; J trimming: 8 bases; junction bases outside the gene matches: 3. This CDR3 is built from 11 residues. CDR3: CASSRQGQQYF. The DNA of the CDR3 is TGTGCCAGCAGTCGACAGGGACAGCAGTACTTC.

The chain couples TRBV5-1 to TRBJ2-7; 13 bases are a match to TRBD2. Per the germline V gene, CDR1 is SGHRS and CDR2 is YFSETQ. This CDR3 has 18 amino acids. V lost 3 bases and J lost 7; bases outside the gene matches: 16. As DNA, the CDR3 is TGCGCCAGCAGCTCGGCCCGAAGAGGGACTAGCGGGGTTTGGGAGCAGTACTTC. Translation gives CASSSARRGTSGVWEQYF.

The chain uses TRBV7-9 and TRBJ1-2; 11 bases are a match to TRBD1. The CDR3 has 18 residues. Germline V gene data show CDR1 as SEHNR and CDR2 as FQNEAQ (reference sequence). Trimming at V came to 3 bases and at J to 4 bases, leaving 13 bases not matched to a gene. The CDR3 loop is CASSFRPGQGELGYGYTF. As DNA, the CDR3 is TGTGCCAGCAGCTTCAGACCGGGACAGGGGGAGTTGGGCTATGGCTACACCTTC.

V gene TRBV5-1 combines with J gene TRBJ1-2; D possibly corresponds to TRBD1 (6 bases). Per the germline V gene, CDR1 is SGHRS and CDR2 is YFSETQ. CDR3 length equals 15 residues. The V end lost 4 bases, the J end lost 8 bases, and 21 bases lay between the germline ends. The chain's CDR3 is CASSPKQGVGGGYTF. CDR3 bases: TGCGCCAGCAGCCCGAAACAGGGCGTTGGTGGAGGCTACACCTTC.

The chain carries TRBV5-6 and TRBJ2-5; 9 bases line up with TRBD2. Losses at the gene ends were 0 bases for V and 6 bases for J; bases not matched to a gene: 6. CDR1 is SGHDT and CDR2 is YYEEEE in the germline V gene. The CDR3 covers 15 residues. CDR3 nucleotides: TGTGCCAGCAGCTTGGTTCGCGGGAGGGCGAAGACCCAGTACTTC. Translation gives CASSLVRGRAKTQYF.

V gene TRBV28 combines with J gene TRBJ2-4; 8 bases align to TRBD1. Trimming cost V 6 bases and J 8 bases; bases outside gene matches: 6. The CDR3 consists of 13 residues. Germline CDR1 reads MDHEN; CDR2 reads SYDVKM. This CDR3 reads CASSQTGEDIQYF. The DNA of the CDR3 is TGTGCCAGCAGCCAGACAGGGGAAGACATTCAGTACTTC.

This chain connects TRBV30 to TRBJ1-1; D gene uncertain. This CDR3 has 11 amino acids. Trimming took off 2 bases at V and 4 bases at J, with 5 bases between the two ends. In germline, CDR1 is GTSNPN, CDR2 SVGIG (reference sequence). This chain's CDR3 is CAWSRGTEAFF. The CDR3 DNA reads TGTGCCTGGAGTCGAGGCACTGAAGCTTTCTTT.

The gene calls are TRBV18 and TRBJ2-1; TRBD2 might be the D (6 bases). The CDR3 is 13 residues long. The germline V gene encodes CDR1 KGHSH and CDR2 LQKENI. Trimming cost V 3 bases and J 7 bases, with 10 bases left between them. CDR3 in DNA: TGTGCCAGCTCACCGCTACGGGGGAATGAGCAGTTCTTC. Translating gives CASSPLRGNEQFF.